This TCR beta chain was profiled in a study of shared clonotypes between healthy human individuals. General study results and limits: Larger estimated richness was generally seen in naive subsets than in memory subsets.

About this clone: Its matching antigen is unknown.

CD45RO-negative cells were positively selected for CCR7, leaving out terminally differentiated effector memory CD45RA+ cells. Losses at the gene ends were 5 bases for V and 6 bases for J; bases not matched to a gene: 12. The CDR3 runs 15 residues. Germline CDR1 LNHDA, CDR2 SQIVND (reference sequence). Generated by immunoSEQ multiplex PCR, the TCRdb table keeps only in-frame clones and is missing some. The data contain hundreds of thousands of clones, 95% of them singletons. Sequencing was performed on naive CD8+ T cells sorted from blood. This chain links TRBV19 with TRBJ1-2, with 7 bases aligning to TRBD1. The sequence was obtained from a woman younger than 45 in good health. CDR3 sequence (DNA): TGTGCCAGTAGTGGCCAGGGACAGCGAAGTGATGGCTACACCTTC. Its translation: CASSGQGQRSDGYTF.